This T cell receptor (beta chain) appears in the sequencing data of a study of blood T cell repertoires in COVID-19. Clones were sequenced by immunoSEQ multiplex PCR, and TCRdb holds only the in-frame ones, with some missing. The sample includes more than 300,000 clones, 75% to 90% of them seen just once. Trimming left V 6 bases short and J 0 bases short, with 14 bases between. The CDR3 length is 15 residues. Germline CDR1 is ENHRY and CDR2 is SYGVKD. V gene TRBV10-3 combines with J gene TRBJ2-5, with D possibly matching TRBD2 (6 bases). Sequenced material: PBMCs or T cells enriched from blood (not recorded which). The sequence was collected from a woman between 45 and 65 years old who had recovered from COVID-19. In DNA form, the CDR3 reads TGTGCCATCAGCACCGGGACTGGAGACCAAGAGACCCAGTACTTC. The encoded protein is CAISTGTGDQETQYF.